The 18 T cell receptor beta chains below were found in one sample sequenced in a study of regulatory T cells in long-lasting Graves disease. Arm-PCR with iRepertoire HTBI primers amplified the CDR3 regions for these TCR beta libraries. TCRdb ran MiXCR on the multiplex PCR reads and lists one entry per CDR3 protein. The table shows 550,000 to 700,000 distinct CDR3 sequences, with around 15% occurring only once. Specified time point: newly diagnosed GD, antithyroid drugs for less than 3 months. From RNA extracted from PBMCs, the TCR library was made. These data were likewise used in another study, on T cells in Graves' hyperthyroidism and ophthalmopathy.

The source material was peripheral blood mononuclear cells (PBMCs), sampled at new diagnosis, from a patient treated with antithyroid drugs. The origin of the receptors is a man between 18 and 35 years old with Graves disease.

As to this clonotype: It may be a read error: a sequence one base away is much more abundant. The CDR3 spells CVWMPPRVGGRAYEQYF. CDR3 in DNA: TGTGTCTGGATGCCCCCTCGGGTGGGAGGCCGCGCCTACGAGCAGTACTTC. The chain joins TRBV30 to TRBJ2-7, with a possible D match to TRBD2 (6 bases). Germline V CDR1 and CDR2: GTSNPN, SVGIG (reference sequence). The CDR3 totals 17 residues.

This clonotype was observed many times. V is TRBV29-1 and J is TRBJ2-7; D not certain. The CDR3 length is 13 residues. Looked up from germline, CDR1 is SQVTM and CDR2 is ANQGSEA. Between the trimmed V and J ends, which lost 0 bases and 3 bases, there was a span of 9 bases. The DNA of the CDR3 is TGCAGCGTTGAAGACGGCAGGAACTACGAGCAGTACTTC. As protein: CSVEDGRNYEQYF.

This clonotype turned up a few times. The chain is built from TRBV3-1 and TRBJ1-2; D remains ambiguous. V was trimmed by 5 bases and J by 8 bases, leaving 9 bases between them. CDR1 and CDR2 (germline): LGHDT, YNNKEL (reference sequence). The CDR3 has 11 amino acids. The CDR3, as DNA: TGTGCCAGCAGCTTCTCGGGCGGCTACACCTTC. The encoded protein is CASSFSGGYTF.

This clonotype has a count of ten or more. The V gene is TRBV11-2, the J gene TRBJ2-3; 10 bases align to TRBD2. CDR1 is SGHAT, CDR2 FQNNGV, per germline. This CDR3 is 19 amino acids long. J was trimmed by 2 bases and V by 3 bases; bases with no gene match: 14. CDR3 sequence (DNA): TGTGCCAGCAGCTTTCTAGCGGGAGCCGTCCCCGGCCACACAGATACGCAGTATTTT. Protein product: CASSFLAGAVPGHTDTQYF.

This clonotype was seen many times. The CDR3 loop reads CSATGGFSYEQYF. The CDR3 nucleotides read TGCAGTGCCACCGGCGGGTTCTCCTACGAGCAGTACTTC. The chain has TRBV20-1 and TRBJ2-7; D perhaps matches TRBD2 (5 bases). The CDR3 length is 13 residues. V lost 6 bases and J 0 bases, leaving 12 bases between the germline ends. Germline V gene sequence: CDR1 DFQATT, CDR2 SNEGSKA (reference sequence).

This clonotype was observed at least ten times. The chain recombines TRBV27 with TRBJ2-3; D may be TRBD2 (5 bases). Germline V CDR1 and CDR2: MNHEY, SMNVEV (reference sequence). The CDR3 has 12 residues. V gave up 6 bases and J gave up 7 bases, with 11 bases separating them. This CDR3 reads CASSPEGNTQYF. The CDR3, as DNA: TGTGCCAGCAGCCCTGAGGGAAATACGCAGTATTTT.

CDR3 sequence reads: CASSFLSGIPEAFF. The CDR3 DNA reads as TGTGCCAGCAGCTTCCTCTCAGGGATCCCTGAAGCTTTCTTT. The chain recombines TRBV7-9 with TRBJ1-1; a weak D match, TRBD1 (5 bases). CDR3 length: 14 amino acids. The ends were cut back, 3 bases at V and 6 bases at J, with 14 bases in the middle. CDR1 is SEHNR and CDR2 is FQNEAQ in the germline V gene (reference sequence). Filled out from reference TRBV7-9 and TRBJ1-1, the complete variable domain reads DTGVSQNPRHKITKRGQNVTFRCDPISEHNRLYWYRQTLGQGPEFLTYFQNEAQLEKSRLLSDRFSAERPKGSFSTLEIQRTEQGDSAMYLCASSFLSGIPEAFFGQGTRLTVV.

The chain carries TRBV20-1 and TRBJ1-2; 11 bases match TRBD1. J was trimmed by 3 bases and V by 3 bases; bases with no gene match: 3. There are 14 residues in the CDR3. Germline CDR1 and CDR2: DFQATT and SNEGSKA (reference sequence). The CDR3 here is CSASRGQGDYGYTF. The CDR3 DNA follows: TGCAGTGCTAGTCGGGGACAGGGGGACTATGGCTACACCTTC.

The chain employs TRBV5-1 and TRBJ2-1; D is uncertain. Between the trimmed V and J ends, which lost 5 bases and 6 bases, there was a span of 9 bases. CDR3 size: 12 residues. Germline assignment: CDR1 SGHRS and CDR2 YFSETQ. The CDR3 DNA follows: TGCGCCAGCAGTCCAGATTTCAATGAGCAGTTCTTC. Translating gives CASSPDFNEQFF.

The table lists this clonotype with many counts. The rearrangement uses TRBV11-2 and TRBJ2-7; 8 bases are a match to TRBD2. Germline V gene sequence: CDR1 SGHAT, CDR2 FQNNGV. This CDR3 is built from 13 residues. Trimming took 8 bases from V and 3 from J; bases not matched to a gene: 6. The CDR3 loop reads CASESGSSYEQYF. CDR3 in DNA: TGTGCCAGCGAGAGCGGGAGTAGCTACGAGCAGTACTTC.

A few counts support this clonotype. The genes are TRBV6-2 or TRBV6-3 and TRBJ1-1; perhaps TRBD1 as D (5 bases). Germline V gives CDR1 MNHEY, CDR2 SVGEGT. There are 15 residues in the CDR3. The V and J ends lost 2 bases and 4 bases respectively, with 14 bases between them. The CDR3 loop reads CASSYPCREGTEAFF. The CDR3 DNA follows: TGTGCCAGCAGTTACCCATGCAGGGAGGGCACTGAAGCTTTCTTT.

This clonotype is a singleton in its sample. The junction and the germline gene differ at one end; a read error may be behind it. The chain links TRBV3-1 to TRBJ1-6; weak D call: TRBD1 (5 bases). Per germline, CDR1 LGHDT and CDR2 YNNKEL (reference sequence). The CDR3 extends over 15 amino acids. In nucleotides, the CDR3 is TGTGCCGGCAGCCCAAGGGTGGCAGGGAAAAGTCTCCTCCACTTT. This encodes CAGSPRVAGKSLLHF.

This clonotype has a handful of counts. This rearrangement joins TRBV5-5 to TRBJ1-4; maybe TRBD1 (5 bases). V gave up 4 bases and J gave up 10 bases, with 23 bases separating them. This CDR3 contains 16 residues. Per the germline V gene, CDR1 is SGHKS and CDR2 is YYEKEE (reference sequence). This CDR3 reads CASSAGRDYISGKLFF. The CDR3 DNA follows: TGTGCCAGCAGCGCTGGTAGGGACTATATATCTGGAAAACTGTTTTTT.

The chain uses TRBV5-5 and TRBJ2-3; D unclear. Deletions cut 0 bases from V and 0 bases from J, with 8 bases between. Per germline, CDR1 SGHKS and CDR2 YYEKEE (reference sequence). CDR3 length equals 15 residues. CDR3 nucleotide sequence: TGTGCCAGCAGCTTGGTGTTTGGGAGCACAGATACGCAGTATTTT. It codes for CASSLVFGSTDTQYF.

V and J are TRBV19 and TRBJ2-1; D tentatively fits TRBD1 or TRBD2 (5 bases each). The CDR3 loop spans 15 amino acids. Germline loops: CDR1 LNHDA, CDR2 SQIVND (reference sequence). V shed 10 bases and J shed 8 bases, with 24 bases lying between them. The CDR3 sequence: CATQLRDGLQHEQFF. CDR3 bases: TGTGCCACCCAACTCCGGGACGGATTACAACATGAGCAGTTCTTC.

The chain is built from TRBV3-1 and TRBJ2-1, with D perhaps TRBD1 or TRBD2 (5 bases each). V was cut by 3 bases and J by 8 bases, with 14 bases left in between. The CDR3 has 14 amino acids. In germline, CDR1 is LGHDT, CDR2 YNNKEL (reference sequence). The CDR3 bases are TGTGCCAGCAGCCATGACAAGTTGGGGGATGAGCAGTTCTTC. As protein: CASSHDKLGDEQFF.

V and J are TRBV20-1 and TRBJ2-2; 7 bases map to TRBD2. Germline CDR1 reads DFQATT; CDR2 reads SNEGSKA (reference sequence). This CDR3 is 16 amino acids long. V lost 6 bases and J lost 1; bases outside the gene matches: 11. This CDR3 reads CSAPAGRELNTGELFF. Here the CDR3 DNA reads TGCAGTGCGCCTGCGGGGCGGGAGCTGAACACCGGGGAGCTGTTTTTT.

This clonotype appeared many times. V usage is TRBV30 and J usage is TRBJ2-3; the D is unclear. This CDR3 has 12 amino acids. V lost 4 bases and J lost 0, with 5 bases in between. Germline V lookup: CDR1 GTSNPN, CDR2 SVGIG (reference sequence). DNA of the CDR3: TGTGCCTGGACAGCCAGCACAGATACGCAGTATTTT. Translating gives CAWTASTDTQYF.